This T cell receptor beta chain appears in the sequencing data of a study of T-cell memory formation after mild COVID-19. The germline CDR1 and CDR2 sequences are SEHNR and FQNEAQ (reference sequence). The CDR3 is 12 residues long. Between the trimmed V and J ends, which lost 3 bases and 2 bases, there was a span of 5 bases. There are a few counts of this clonotype. TCRdb processed the 5' RACE reads anew with MiXCR; each CDR3 protein has one entry. Among about 260,000 distinct CDR3 sequences listed, around 15% were seen once. The sequencing sample was made of PBMCs or a T cell subset sorted from them (not recorded which). The TCR comes from a man aged 18 to 30 who had mild COVID-19 (a few samples of this study predate the infection). Cell type and time point are not known. The V and J genes are TRBV7-9 and TRBJ2-7, with D unclear. CDR3 nucleotides: TGTGCCAGCAGCTTCCGAACCTACGAGCAGTACGTC. Its translation is CASSFRTYEQYV.